This T cell receptor beta chain is drawn from a study of regulatory T cells in long-lasting Graves disease. Investigators prepared the TCR beta libraries by applying iRepertoire HTBI primers and Arm-PCR of CDR3 regions. One entry per CDR3 protein results from TCRdb running MiXCR on the multiplex PCR reads. The data show 400,000 to 500,000 distinct CDR3 sequences, under 25% seen once. Whole-study results and caveats: Examination was confined to peripheral blood, excluding thyroid tissue.

Time point in this sample: persistent/refractory GD, antithyroid drugs over 5 years with positive TRAb. From RNA extracted from PBMCs, the TCR library was made. CDR3 length: 14 residues. V gave up 4 bases and J gave up 7 bases, with 17 bases separating them. Germline V lookup: CDR1 SGHDT, CDR2 YYEEEE. Turning to this clonotype: Its specificity is not known.

The sequence was collected from a female donor with Graves disease. The V call is TRBV5-6, the J call TRBJ2-5, with TRBD1 as a possible D gene (6 bases). The sequencing used peripheral blood mononuclear cells (PBMCs), collected when the disease was refractory, from a patient treated with antithyroid drugs. The CDR3 region is CASSPQDRGGTQYF. The CDR3 nucleotides read TGTGCCAGCAGCCCACAGGACAGAGGAGGGACCCAGTACTTC.